These 18 T cell receptor beta chains were sequenced from one sample in a study of Graves' ophthalmopathy and Graves' hyperthyroidism listed by TCRdb under 2018. These reads were obtained on an Illumina HiSeq 2000. For repertoire sequencing, the TCR beta CDR3 regions were amplified from RNA transcripts. The first round of RT-PCR was done with HTBI primers and the Qiagen OneStep RT-PCR kit, and was followed by a second round of multiplex PCR, then size selection and purification. TCRdb reprocessing: public reads trimmed at Q25 with fastp, clones called with MiXCR, in-frame beta chains kept. Each CDR3 protein appears once, grouped with its most common genes and DNA. Here the sample has 650,000 to 800,000 distinct CDR3 sequences; about 41% occur a single time. Clones ranked in the top ten supply roughly 3.5% of the sample. The sample consisted of peripheral blood. The origin of the receptors is an adult man with Graves' ophthalmopathy.

This clonotype occurred a few times. The genes are TRBV6-5 and TRBJ1-6; 8 nucleotides align to TRBD1. Trimming removed 5 bases from V and 9 bases from J; junction bases left unmatched: 0. Germline V gene lookup returns CDR1 MNHEY and CDR2 SVGAGI. The CDR3 spans 12 residues. The CDR3 DNA follows: TGTGCCAGCAGTGACAGGGGTTCACCCCTCCACTTT. Its protein product is CASSDRGSPLHF.

There are a few counts of this clonotype. V usage is TRBV6-5 and J usage is TRBJ1-1; D is undetermined. V dropped 0 bases and J dropped 5 bases, with 13 bases sitting between them. Germline assignment: CDR1 MNHEY and CDR2 SVGAGI. The CDR3 is 15 amino acids. The CDR3 nucleotides read TGTGCCAGCAGTTACTCGCCCGGGGTAGTAACTGAAGCTTTCTTT. Its protein product is CASSYSPGVVTEAFF.

In regard to this clonotype: A read error may be the cause here, since a much bigger clone is one base away. This chain links TRBV12-3 or TRBV12-4 with TRBJ1-5; TRBD1 might be the D (5 bases). CDR3 length: 16 residues. CDR3 in amino acids: CAGSYSRGRSNQPQHF. For the CDR3, the DNA is TGTGCCGGCAGTTACTCGAGGGGACGGAGCAATCAGCCCCAGCATTTT.

This clonotype was recorded only once. J is TRBJ1-4 and V is TRBV6-6; a possible D gene is TRBD1 (6 bases). The CDR3 has 15 residues. Germline V gives CDR1 MNHNY, CDR2 SVGAGI (reference sequence). Trimming pared 2 bases from V and 5 bases from J, leaving 12 bases between. Written as DNA, the CDR3 is TGTGCCAGCAGTTACCCCGAGAGGGGGAATGAAAAACTGTTTTTT. Translated, it gives CASSYPERGNEKLFF.

This clonotype was picked up a small number of times. The chain carries TRBV25-1 and TRBJ2-5, with D unclear. Trimming left V 5 bases short and J 1 base short, with 14 bases between. The CDR3 has 15 residues. Germline CDR1 and CDR2: MGHDK and SYGVNS. For the CDR3, the DNA is TGTGCCAGCAGTTTACCCAGCGCCCTCCAAGAGACCCAGTACTTC. Amino acids: CASSLPSALQETQYF.

This clonotype was seen more than once but under ten times. The V gene is TRBV4-1, the J gene TRBJ1-5; D call uncertain. Germline-derived CDR1 and CDR2 are MGHRA and YSYEKL. Deletions cut 0 bases from V and 0 bases from J, with 3 bases between. The CDR3 is made up of 14 amino acids. CDR3 sequence reads: CASSQDLSNQPQHF. In nucleotides, the CDR3 is TGCGCCAGCAGCCAAGATCTTAGCAATCAGCCCCAGCATTTT.

This clonotype appeared a few times. A much larger clone differs from this one at a single base, so this may be a read error. The final CDR3 position lacks the conserved phenylalanine or tryptophan, pointing to a likely read error. This sequence joins TRBV12-3 or TRBV12-4 and TRBJ1-2, with no clear D. Trimming shortened V by 6 bases and J by 4 bases, and 6 bases separated the two germline ends. The CDR3 runs 11 residues. The CDR3 here is CASSSRYGYTS. The CDR3 bases are TGTGCCAGCAGCTCACGCTATGGCTACACCTCC.

Only a few counts were recorded for this clonotype. This chain uses TRBV2 with TRBJ1-1; 9 nucleotides match TRBD1. The trim removed 8 bases at V and 9 bases at J, leaving 13 bases unmatched. This CDR3 region has 14 residues. Looked up from germline, CDR1 is SNHLY and CDR2 is FYNNEI. The CDR3 sequence: CASSPYSTGGKAFF. The CDR3 nucleotides are TGTGCCAGCTCACCCTACTCAACAGGGGGCAAAGCTTTCTTT.

This clonotype has at least ten counts. The V and J genes are TRBV2 and TRBJ1-3; 9 nucleotides align to TRBD1. V gave up 10 bases and J gave up 0 bases; unmatched junction bases: 7. The germline V gene encodes CDR1 SNHLY and CDR2 FYNNEI. The CDR3 is 15 residues long. The CDR3 loop is CAITTDRGSGNTIYF. Written as DNA, the CDR3 is TGTGCCATAACCACGGACAGGGGCTCTGGAAACACCATATATTTT.

This clonotype was observed once. J is TRBJ2-5 and V is TRBV20-1; D gene unclear. V was pared by 4 bases and J by 1 base, with 13 bases between. CDR1 is DFQATT and CDR2 is SNEGSKA in the germline V gene (reference sequence). There are 14 residues in the CDR3. The CDR3 here is CSAIEYWIQETQYF. CDR3 bases: TGCAGTGCTATTGAATATTGGATCCAAGAGACCCAGTACTTC.

V is TRBV5-5 and J is TRBJ1-1, with D hard to call. The V gene lost 4 bases and the J gene lost 11 bases, with 15 bases spanning the gap. Germline assignment: CDR1 SGHKS and CDR2 YYEKEE (reference sequence). The CDR3 consists of 12 residues. CDR3 DNA: TGTGCCAGCAGCCCTTATCCGTCGGCGGCTTTCTTT. Protein: CASSPYPSAAFF.

Of note for this clonotype: This may arise from a read error, as a much more abundant clone is one base away. This sequence joins TRBV7-7 and TRBJ2-7; 11 nucleotides match TRBD2. CDR1 and CDR2 (germline): SSHAT, FNYEAQ (reference sequence). V trimming: 4 bases; J trimming: 3 bases; junction bases outside the gene matches: 8. The CDR3 contains 16 residues. The CDR3 here is CASSCPSSGRCYEQYF. CDR3 DNA sequence: TGTGCCAGCAGCTGCCCCTCTAGCGGGAGGTGCTACGAGCAGTACTTC.

Remarks on this clonotype: This may arise from a read error, as a much more abundant clone is one base away. V and J are TRBV20-1 and TRBJ1-6, with TRBD1 identical over 7 bases. The CDR3 has 14 amino acids. Per the germline V gene, CDR1 is DFQATT and CDR2 is SNEGSKA (reference sequence). After removal of 5 bases from V and 8 bases from J, the junction contained 9 bases not matched to a gene. The CDR3 DNA reads as TGCAGTGCTGGAGGAAGGGACAGTTATTCACCCCTCCACTTT. Translating gives CSAGGRDSYSPLHF.

The chain recombines TRBV4-3 with TRBJ1-2, with 8 positions matching TRBD1. V dropped 1 base and J dropped 4; count of bases not matched to a gene: 11. Germline-derived CDR1 and CDR2 are LGHNA and YSLEER. The CDR3 contains 17 residues. CDR3 sequence: CASSQALQGAAVYGYTF. As DNA, the CDR3 is TGCGCCAGCAGCCAAGCACTCCAGGGGGCAGCGGTCTATGGCTACACCTTC.

This clonotype was seen repeatedly, ten times or more. The chain employs TRBV9 and TRBJ2-7; 7 bases align to TRBD2. Germline V gene data show CDR1 as SGDLS and CDR2 as YYNGEE. V was clipped by 3 bases and J by 2 bases; unmatched bases: 8. CDR3 length: 15 residues. The CDR3 loop is CASSASPSGPYEQYF. In DNA form, the CDR3 reads TGTGCCAGCAGCGCAAGTCCTAGCGGACCCTACGAGCAGTACTTC.

The rearrangement links TRBV4-2 to TRBJ1-5; D perhaps matches TRBD1 (6 bases). Germline lookup yields CDR1 LGHNA and CDR2 YNFKEQ. V dropped 0 bases and J dropped 0 bases, with 12 bases sitting between them. There are 17 residues in the CDR3. The CDR3 here is CASSQESGAHSNQPQHF. CDR3 DNA sequence: TGTGCCAGCAGCCAAGAATCAGGGGCCCATAGCAATCAGCCCCAGCATTTT.

With regard to this clonotype: A read error may be the cause here, since a much bigger clone is one base away. V and J are TRBV7-9 and TRBJ2-7; tentative D call: TRBD2 (5 bases). The CDR3 is 16 residues long. V was clipped by 6 bases and J by 2 bases, with 20 bases between them. The germline CDR1 and CDR2 sequences are SEHNR and FQNEAQ (reference sequence). The CDR3 protein is CASSHLLGGPTYEQYF. Here the CDR3 DNA reads TGTGCCAGCAGTCACCTCCTCGGCGGGCCTACCTACGAGCAGTACTTC.

This clonotype showed up many times. V gene TRBV20-1 combines with J gene TRBJ1-6; unclear D gene. Germline V CDR1 and CDR2: DFQATT, SNEGSKA (reference sequence). Trimming stripped 1 base from V and 7 bases from J, with 8 bases between. The CDR3 loop spans 13 amino acids. The CDR3 is CSARAEGNSPLHF. In nucleotides, the CDR3 is TGCAGTGCTAGAGCGGAAGGGAATTCACCCCTCCACTTT.